The clone carrying this T cell receptor beta chain has at least ten counts. Its target is unknown. These data belong to a study of T cells after posttransplantation cyclophosphamide. General study results and limits: Skin or GI-infiltrating T cells shared few TRB sequences with blood. After PTCy, TRB diversity resembled that of CNI/methotrexate controls. Later post-transplant blood repertoires were often dominated by donor CD8+ memory clones.

Cyclophosphamide on days +3 and +4 followed busulfan-fludarabine conditioning and a marrow graft. Germline loops: CDR1 SEHNR, CDR2 FQNEAQ (reference sequence). The length of the CDR3 is 15 residues. Trimming took off 4 bases at V and 8 bases at J, with 18 bases between the two ends. Assay used: immunoSEQ multiplex PCR; TCRdb lists only in-frame clones, some missing. The repertoire consists of under 20,000 clones, none detected only once. The rearrangement uses TRBV7-9 and TRBJ2-4; D may be TRBD1 (6 bases). Sequencing used PBMCs, obtained after allogeneic stem cell transplant with posttransplant cyclophosphamide. This receptor was identified in a female patient aged 30-39 years who received an allogeneic stem cell transplant from a related donor, was CMV-positive, and had no GVHD. The T cells may partly be graft donor cells. Written as DNA, the CDR3 is TGTGCCAGCAGCTGGCTTCGAAACAGGGTGGACATTCAGTACTTC. This codes for CASSWLRNRVDIQYF.